This paragraph covers one TCR beta chain sequence. Its antigen remains unidentified. This CDR3 is also generated by other DNA sequences in the sample. This sample stems from a study of fetal regulatory T cell absence and autoimmunity. Study background: Exocrine pancreas autoimmunity occurred in IPEX patients lacking clinical diabetes.

The germline V gene has CDR1 SQVTM and CDR2 ANQGSEA. This CDR3 region has 11 residues. Trimming left V 0 bases short and J 2 bases short, with 1 base between. This was a survey-level run. Produced via immunoSEQ multiplex PCR; TCRdb's table is partial and in-frame only. The sample contains about 95,000 clones, about 78% of which appear only once. General study points: Cord blood and pancreas showed broadly similar TRB gene family usage. Compared with cord blood, pancreas showed oligoclonal TCR enrichment, some clones over 90-fold.

The TCR comes from a male donor with IPEX syndrome. V gene TRBV29-1 combines with J gene TRBJ1-2, with D unresolved. The sample consisted of pancreas tissue. This chain's CDR3 is CSVEDNYGYTF. The CDR3 nucleotides read TGCAGCGTTGAAGACAACTATGGCTACACCTTC.